This T cell receptor beta chain came from a study of siplizumab effects on memory and regulatory T cells. Profiling relied on immunoSEQ multiplex PCR, and the TCRdb table lists in-frame clones only, not all of them. The sample includes fewer than 120,000 clones, 80% to 95% of them seen just once. Whole-study results and caveats: Treg origin accounted for an average of 68.8% of mappable alloreactive CD4+ clones with siplizumab and 25% to 30% in controls. Suppressive activity of Tregs proliferating in siplizumab cultures remained unconfirmed.

The CDR3 is 12 amino acids. The ends were cut back, 0 bases at V and 6 bases at J, with 3 bases in the middle. Germline assignment: CDR1 LNHNV and CDR2 YYDKDF (reference sequence). With regard to this clone: Its cognate antigen is unknown.

The chain carries TRBV15 and TRBJ1-5, with D unresolved. The TCR comes from a human donor in good health. Material for sequencing was CD4+ T cells sorted from blood. This CDR3 is CATSRDTQPQHF. The CDR3 region has the DNA TGTGCCACCAGCAGAGATACTCAGCCCCAGCATTTT.